This T cell receptor (beta chain) was retrieved from a study of shared clonotypes between healthy human individuals (dated by TCRdb to about 2020). Regarding the research as a whole: A couple of women and three men aged 18 to 49 years were included in the cohort. To increase sequencing depth and limit assay-specific biases, TCR repertoire library preparation and sequencing were carried out by different laboratories using diverse techniques. Per donor, leukapheresis produced somewhere between about 0.94 and 9 billion PBMCs. Blood TCR repertoires of a handful of healthy adults were deeply sequenced to estimate repertoire size and the extent of clonotype sharing between individuals. For each donor, CD4 naive and CD4 memory were each run on three plates, CD8 naive on two plates, and CD8 memory on one plate.

Regarding this clone: Which antigen it targets is not known. It has no much larger one-base neighbor in the sample; base qualities were not kept.

CDR1 and CDR2 (SEHNR, FQNEAQ) derive from the germline V gene (reference sequence). The CDR3 spans 16 residues, from the cysteine through the phenylalanine. Only the CDR3 DNA stays, 48 bases, in frame from base 1. V loses 1 base, J loses 0 bases, and the germline ends lie 10 bases apart. Using the deep immunoSEQ assay, TCR CDR3 regions were amplified from genomic DNA by multiplex PCR. Genomic DNA extracted from each cell subset was distributed evenly over all wells of several immunoSEQ 96-well plates, and each plate served as one replicate. Each replicate PCR for sorted subsets received approximately 220 ng genomic DNA, equal to 28,000 or so T cell genomes. Purified libraries were measured with a Qubit 3.0 fluorometer, size-checked on a Bioanalyzer 2100, and measured again with the KAPA Library Quantification kit. Every immunoSEQ 96-well plate was sequenced on a dedicated single-read 150-cycle Illumina NextSeq 550 flow cell. The authors' pipeline ran thus. Because only junctional sequences without quality scores were contained in the immunoSEQ output, filtering matching that applied to full-length reads could not be performed. Sequences were annotated with PyIR, a Python wrapper for IgBLAST v1.9, and V/J genes and CDR3 were assigned using IMGT germline references. Any read was removed if the V/J assignment was weak (E-value above 1e-6), the CDR3 was missing, or the read contained stop codons, out-of-frame junctions, or ambiguous translated residues. V3J clonotypes were defined by identical inferred V gene, J gene, and CDR3 amino acid sequence. To compute the percentage overlap between repertoires, the number of shared unique clonotypes was divided by the size of the smaller repertoire. RTK rarefaction, the Chao1 estimator, and Recon v2.1 estimates of unobserved clonotypes were used to assess repertoire richness. OLGA was used to compute generation probabilities for all TCRbeta clonotypes that the gDNA method yielded from a handful of donors. TCRdb limited this immuneACCESS table to in-frame rearrangements with V and J called. A share of clones is missing; checked studies link under half to unresolved V genes, and the rest is unexplained. The V and J calls and clone size come from that table; D and trimming were worked out from the DNA. The sample yields hundreds of thousands of clones; 85% to 95% were counted once. Of the sample, approximately 0.11% is held by the ten largest clones.

CD8 naive samples were CD45RO-negative cells positively selected for CCR7, giving a CD45RA+CCR7+ population that excluded TemRA cells. Donors were healthy HIV-negative adults with no recently reported acute infections or vaccinations. All donors were Caucasian adults living in Nashville, Tennessee, USA. Blood was obtained by leukapheresis, after which PBMCs were separated by Ficoll-Histopaque density gradient centrifugation and cryopreserved in liquid nitrogen vapor phase. Analytical flow cytometry was used to check the purity and quantity of each magnetically sorted T cell population. Genomic DNA was isolated from every sorted fraction and measured by UV absorbance on a Nanodrop 2000c. Findings and caveats that apply to the study as a whole: The genetic and exposure-history diversity represented was limited by the small number of donors. Rarefaction of sorted-subset datasets indicated incomplete sequencing despite the large sequencing depth. Larger estimated clonotype richness was generally found for naive subsets than for memory subsets. Approximately 5% of naive CD4, around 3.6% of naive CD8, about 2.1% of memory CD4, and less than 0.45% of memory CD8 clonotypes were shared across several donors. Compared with non-shared clonotypes, clonotypes shared by all four sorted-subset donors had higher generation probabilities. Based on pairwise subsampling, the degree of clonotype sharing among donors was expected to be affected by sequencing depth. Sampling was limited to blood, and TCR repertoires in tissue likely differ from TCR repertoires in blood.

The sequenced material came from naive CD8+ T cells sorted from blood. Read against the paper, the sample's cell subset or site label means: CD45RA+CCR7+. The V and J genes are TRBV7-9 and TRBJ1-3; the D gene cannot be named for sure. The TCR sequence derives from a woman younger than 45 in good health. Read as DNA, the sequence is TGTGCCAGCAGCTTAGGCGGCATCGACTCTGGAAACACCATATATTTT. It is translated as CASSLGGIDSGNTIYF.